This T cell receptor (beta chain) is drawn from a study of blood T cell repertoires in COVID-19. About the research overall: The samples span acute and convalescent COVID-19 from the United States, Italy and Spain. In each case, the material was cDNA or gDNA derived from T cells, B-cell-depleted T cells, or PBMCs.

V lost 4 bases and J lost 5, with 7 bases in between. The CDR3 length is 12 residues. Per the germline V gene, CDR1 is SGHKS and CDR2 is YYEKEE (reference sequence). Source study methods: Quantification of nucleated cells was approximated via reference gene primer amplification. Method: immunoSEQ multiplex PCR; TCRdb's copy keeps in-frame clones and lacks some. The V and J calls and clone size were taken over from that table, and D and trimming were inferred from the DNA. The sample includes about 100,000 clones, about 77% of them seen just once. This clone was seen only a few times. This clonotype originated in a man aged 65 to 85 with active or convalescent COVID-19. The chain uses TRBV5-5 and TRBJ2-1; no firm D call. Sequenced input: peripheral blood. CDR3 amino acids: CASSGQNNEQFF. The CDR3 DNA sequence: TGTGCCAGCAGCGGGCAGAACAATGAGCAGTTCTTC.